Following are 17 T cell receptor beta chains from one sample sequenced in a study of blood T cell repertoires in COVID-19. Profiling relied on immunoSEQ multiplex PCR, and the TCRdb table lists in-frame clones only, not all of them. The sample contains approximately 88,000 clones, about 76% of which appear only once. Input material: peripheral blood. The receptors shown here come from a woman at least 80 years old with active or convalescent COVID-19.

This rearrangement joins TRBV4-3 to TRBJ1-6; D unclear. V lost 0 bases to trimming and J lost 4 bases, with 7 bases between them. The CDR3 is 15 residues long. Germline CDR1 reads LGHNA; CDR2 reads YSLEER. In DNA form, the CDR3 reads TGCGCCAGCAGCCAAGAACCAGTGTATAATTCACCCCTCCACTTT. Translation: CASSQEPVYNSPLHF.

CDR3 amino acids: CASSYSKVQGYGYTF. The CDR3 DNA sequence: TGTGCCAGCAGTTACTCGAAGGTCCAGGGTTATGGCTACACCTTC. The chain has TRBV6-5 and TRBJ1-2; D perhaps matches TRBD1 (5 bases). In germline, CDR1 is MNHEY, CDR2 SVGAGI. Trimming pared 0 bases from V and 5 bases from J, leaving 13 bases between. The CDR3 covers 15 residues.

The CDR3 region is CASSPARQGPSPLHF. CDR3 nucleotides: TGTGCCAGCAGCCCGGCTCGGCAGGGCCCTTCACCCCTCCACTTT. This chain connects TRBV7-2 to TRBJ1-6; tentative D call: TRBD1 (5 bases). Trimming took 5 bases from V and 9 from J, leaving 17 bases between them. Germline CDR1 reads SGHTA; CDR2 reads FQGNSA. The CDR3 covers 15 residues.

V gene TRBV6-5 combines with J gene TRBJ1-2, with 10 nucleotides matching TRBD1. CDR3 length: 14 amino acids. V shed 6 bases and J 3 bases; nucleotides not matched to a gene: 4. Germline V gene lookup returns CDR1 MNHEY and CDR2 SVGAGI. The CDR3 nucleotides are TGTGCCAGCAGGACAGGGGGCATCGACTATGGCTACACCTTC. Its protein is CASRTGGIDYGYTF.

V and J are TRBV30 and TRBJ2-7; possible D gene TRBD1, 6 bases. V was trimmed by 4 bases and J by 2 bases, leaving 9 bases between them. Germline loops: CDR1 GTSNPN, CDR2 SVGIG (reference sequence). The CDR3 extends over 12 amino acids. The CDR3 region is CAWTQGTYEQYF. The CDR3 nucleotides are TGTGCCTGGACGCAGGGGACCTACGAGCAGTACTTC.

This sequence joins TRBV5-4 and TRBJ2-3; 13 nucleotides line up with TRBD2. The ends lost 4 bases at V and 0 bases at J; junction bases unmatched: 2. CDR1 and CDR2 from the germline V gene are SGHNT and YYREEE (reference sequence). This CDR3 spans 16 amino acids. The CDR3 protein is CASSILAGGSTDTQYF. The CDR3 nucleotides are TGTGCCAGCAGCATACTAGCGGGGGGGAGCACAGATACGCAGTATTTT.

The genes are TRBV7-9 and TRBJ2-7; 12 nucleotides align to TRBD2. The CDR3 length is 17 residues. The J segment lost 4 bases and the V segment lost 4 bases, leaving 11 bases of the junction unmatched. Germline assignment: CDR1 SEHNR and CDR2 FQNEAQ (reference sequence). Written as DNA, the CDR3 is TGTGCCAGCAGCTGGAGGGGTCGGACTAGCGGGGAGTACGAGCAGTACTTC. It translates to CASSWRGRTSGEYEQYF. The complete variable domain, with remaining parts taken from reference TRBV7-9 and TRBJ2-7, reads DTGVSQNPRHKITKRGQNVTFRCDPISEHNRLYWYRQTLGQGPEFLTYFQNEAQLEKSRLLSDRFSAERPKGSFSTLEIQRTEQGDSAMYLCASSWRGRTSGEYEQYFGPGTRLTVT.

This chain joins TRBV7-2 and TRBJ1-4; a possible D gene is TRBD1 (5 bases). The CDR3 spans 13 residues. V shed 1 base and J shed 8 bases, with 8 bases lying between them. The germline gives CDR1 SGHTA, CDR2 FQGNSA. The CDR3 region has the DNA TGTGCCAGCAGCTTAGGGGGCGAAGAAAAACTGTTTTTT. This codes for CASSLGGEEKLFF.

DNA for the CDR3: TGTGCCAGCAGCCAAGTCGGGAGAACTAACTATGGCTACACCTTC. This sequence encodes CASSQVGRTNYGYTF. The J gene is TRBJ1-2, the V gene TRBV3-1 (or the pseudogene TRBV3-2); D is ambiguous. The germline V gene has CDR1 LGHDT and CDR2 YNNKEL (reference sequence). The CDR3 has 15 residues. V dropped 1 base and J dropped 0 bases, with 9 bases sitting between them.

The chain has TRBV7-8 and TRBJ2-2; 7 bases align to TRBD2. From germline, CDR1 is SGHVS and CDR2 FQNEAQ. This CDR3 is 19 amino acids long. Losses at the gene ends were 3 bases for V and 0 bases for J; bases not matched to a gene: 13. CDR3 amino acids: CASSFPRRASGANTGELFF. The DNA for the CDR3 is TGTGCCAGCAGCTTCCCCAGACGGGCTAGCGGCGCGAACACCGGGGAGCTGTTTTTT.

The chain has TRBV6-5 and TRBJ1-5; D is ambiguous. The V and J ends lost 0 bases and 4 bases respectively, with 4 bases between them. This CDR3 is 13 amino acids long. CDR1 is MNHEY and CDR2 is SVGAGI in the germline V gene. Here the CDR3 DNA reads TGTGCCAGCAGTTACTCCAGAAATCAGCCCCAGCATTTT. It encodes CASSYSRNQPQHF.

CDR3 residues: CASSRAPGQGLNTEAFF. DNA for the CDR3: TGCGCCAGCAGCCGAGCGCCGGGACAGGGTTTAAACACTGAAGCTTTCTTT. This sequence joins TRBV4-1 and TRBJ1-1; 9 bases are shared with TRBD1. Germline V lookup: CDR1 MGHRA, CDR2 YSYEKL. The length of the CDR3 is 17 residues. The V segment lost 4 bases and the J segment 2 bases; nucleotides outside the gene matches: 11.

This clone was found a few times. The genes are TRBV5-6 and TRBJ1-2, with TRBD1 identical over 7 bases. This CDR3 region has 13 residues. Germline V gene sequence: CDR1 SGHDT, CDR2 YYEEEE. Trimming removed 2 bases from V and 7 bases from J; junction bases left unmatched: 5. The CDR3 DNA reads TGTGCCAGCAGCTTTACAGGGGTCGCTGGCTACACCTTC. Translating it yields CASSFTGVAGYTF. The entire variable domain, with the rest obtained from reference TRBV5-6 and TRBJ1-2, is as follows: DAGVTQSPTHLIKTRGQQVTLRCSPKSGHDTVSWYQQALGQGPQFIFQYYEEEERQRGNFPDRFSGHQFPNYSSELNVNALLLGDSALYLCASSFTGVAGYTFGSGTRLTVV.

This clone has a handful of counts. V and J are TRBV3-1 (or the pseudogene TRBV3-2) and TRBJ2-7; 10 nucleotides line up with TRBD2. CDR1 and CDR2 from the germline V gene are LGHDT and YNNKEL (reference sequence). J lost 3 bases, V lost 1 base, and 6 bases had no gene match. The CDR3 is made up of 16 amino acids. The chain's CDR3 is CASSQGLAGLLYEQYF. In DNA form, the CDR3 reads TGTGCCAGCAGCCAAGGACTAGCGGGTCTACTCTACGAGCAGTACTTC.

The rearrangement links TRBV5-1 to TRBJ2-5; TRBD1 is a possible D gene (6 bases). CDR1 SGHRS and CDR2 YFSETQ come from the germline V gene. This CDR3 is built from 15 residues. V lost 0 bases, J lost 5 bases, and 14 bases lay in between. Here the CDR3 reads CASSLAPGVGETQYF. The CDR3 nucleotides read TGCGCCAGCAGCTTGGCCCCAGGGGTTGGGGAGACCCAGTACTTC.

This chain connects TRBV4-3 to TRBJ1-4; TRBD1 is a possible D gene (6 bases). The ends were cut back, 0 bases at V and 5 bases at J, with 13 bases in the middle. CDR3 length: 16 residues. Per the germline V gene, CDR1 is LGHNA and CDR2 is YSLEER. CDR3 DNA sequence: TGCGCCAGCAGCCAAGATAGTGAACAGGGCAATGAAAAACTGTTTTTT. Protein product: CASSQDSEQGNEKLFF.

The chain joins TRBV5-6 to TRBJ2-7; possible D gene TRBD1, 5 bases. Trimming cost V 3 bases and J 6 bases, with 19 bases left between them. CDR1 is SGHDT, CDR2 YYEEEE, per germline. The CDR3 consists of 15 residues. The DNA for the CDR3 is TGTGCCAGCAGCTATTTGCAGGGAAGATTGAGCGAGCAGTACTTC. Translation: CASSYLQGRLSEQYF.